Listed here are 20 T cell receptor beta chains from one sample, sequenced in a study of T cell repertoires in cytomegalovirus infection. TCRdb passed the reads through MiXCR, listing each CDR3 protein once. The data contain approximately 500,000 distinct CDR3 sequences, about 30% of them singletons. The sample comprised PBMCs. The receptors were gathered from a human donor in good health (CMV status not recorded). Some clones in this sample may be carry-over from other donors' samples.

This clonotype was counted a few times. This sequence joins TRBV12-3 or TRBV12-4 and TRBJ1-3, with 7 bases aligning to TRBD1. The CDR3 is made up of 14 amino acids. With V trimmed by 3 bases and J by 10 bases, 9 bases remained unmatched. CDR3 DNA: TGTGCCAGCAGTTTCGGACAGGTCCCGGGTACCATATATTTT. Translation gives CASSFGQVPGTIYF.

This clonotype is judged medium-sized. This chain links TRBV11-2 with TRBJ2-3; TRBD2 aligns across 15 bases. V lost 4 bases and J lost 4; bases outside the gene matches: 15. Per germline, CDR1 SGHAT and CDR2 FQNNGV. The CDR3 loop spans 20 amino acids. CDR3 nucleotides: TGTGCCAGCAGCTGGATTCGGACTAGCGGGAGGGCCTTGTCGCCAGATACGCAGTATTTT. It translates to CASSWIRTSGRALSPDTQYF.

This rearrangement joins TRBV3-1 to TRBJ2-5; D gene unclear. CDR1 LGHDT and CDR2 YNNKEL come from the germline V gene (reference sequence). Trimming took off 3 bases at V and 5 bases at J, with 7 bases between the two ends. The length of the CDR3 is 12 residues. The CDR3 sequence: CASSHTGETQYF. The CDR3 DNA is TGTGCCAGCAGCCACACCGGGGAGACCCAGTACTTC.

Note on this clonotype: This may be a read error: a much more frequent sequence differs by one nucleotide. The chain combines TRBV7-2 with TRBJ1-1; possibly TRBD1 for D (5 bases). CDR3 length: 13 amino acids. CDR1 SGHTA and CDR2 FQGNSA come from the germline V gene. V dropped 8 bases and J dropped 4 bases, with 14 bases sitting between them. The CDR3 spells CTSLQVGPTEAFF. CDR3 DNA sequence: TGTACCAGCTTACAGGTTGGGCCCACTGAAGCTTTCTTT.

V usage is TRBV18 and J usage is TRBJ1-1, with a weak D call TRBD1 (6 bases). The ends were cut back, 2 bases at V and 9 bases at J, with 13 bases in the middle. Germline V gene lookup returns CDR1 KGHSH and CDR2 LQKENI. This CDR3 spans 13 amino acids. DNA of the CDR3: TGTGCCAGCTCACCAGCGGGGGCAGACCAAGCTTTCTTT. Amino acids: CASSPAGADQAFF.

V is TRBV7-9 and J is TRBJ2-1; D is possibly TRBD2 (6 bases). CDR1 is SEHNR and CDR2 is FQNEAQ in the germline V gene (reference sequence). Trimming stripped 6 bases from V and 2 bases from J, with 17 bases between. This CDR3 has 16 amino acids. The CDR3 reads CASRAPLGGTYNEQFF. CDR3 bases: TGTGCCAGCAGGGCCCCCCTTGGGGGGACCTACAATGAGCAGTTCTTC.

The chain has TRBV27 and TRBJ1-1; D is undetermined. Germline V CDR1 and CDR2: MNHEY, SMNVEV (reference sequence). The CDR3 is 14 residues long. Trimming cost V 4 bases and J 0 bases, with 9 bases left between them. This CDR3 reads CASSSPHMNTEAFF. CDR3 DNA sequence: TGTGCCAGCAGTTCACCTCATATGAACACTGAAGCTTTCTTT.

The chain couples TRBV4-3 to TRBJ2-3; possible D gene TRBD1, 5 bases. Trimming cost V 0 bases and J 4 bases, with 11 bases left between them. CDR3 length: 15 amino acids. Germline V gene data show CDR1 as LGHNA and CDR2 as YSLEER. As DNA, the CDR3 is TGCGCCAGCAGCCAAGATGCCCAGGGCCCAGATACGCAGTATTTT. Its protein is CASSQDAQGPDTQYF.

There are a few counts of this clonotype. This chain uses TRBV15 with TRBJ1-2, with D tentatively TRBD1 (5 bases). The CDR3 totals 14 residues. V was cut by 0 bases and J by 3 bases, with 8 bases left in between. Germline CDR1 is LNHNV and CDR2 is YYDKDF (reference sequence). The CDR3: CATSREAGYYGYTF. DNA of the CDR3: TGTGCCACCAGCAGAGAGGCAGGGTACTATGGCTACACCTTC.

A few counts support this clonotype. The CDR3 loop reads CASSLYGGGLNTEAFF. The CDR3 DNA reads as TGTGCCAGCAGCCTCTACGGGGGGGGGCTGAACACTGAAGCTTTCTTT. V is TRBV6-2 or TRBV6-3 and J is TRBJ1-1; weak D call: TRBD1 (6 bases). CDR3 length equals 16 residues. Trimming took off 6 bases at V and 0 bases at J, with 17 bases between the two ends. Germline lookup yields CDR1 MNHEY and CDR2 SVGEGT.

The chain uses TRBV2 and TRBJ2-4, with 7 nucleotides matching TRBD2. CDR1 and CDR2 from the germline V gene are SNHLY and FYNNEI. The junction had 23 bases not matched to a gene; V was cut back by 11 bases and J by 4 bases. This CDR3 has 18 residues. DNA of the CDR3: TGTGCCGGGCTACTGGACGGTCAAGGAGCGGGGACTAAAAACATTCAGTACTTC. Translation: CAGLLDGQGAGTKNIQYF.

This clonotype was counted a few times. The CDR3 bases are TGTGCCACCAGCCCCGGGAAGTCATCGGATCGCTCCTGGGTTGAGCAGTTCTTC. Its translation: CATSPGKSSDRSWVEQFF. This chain connects TRBV24-1 to TRBJ2-1, with a possible D match to TRBD2 (5 bases). There are 18 residues in the CDR3. CDR1 and CDR2 (germline): KGHDR, SFDVKD. V was shortened by 7 bases and J by 9 bases, with 30 bases between the two germline ends.

The chain couples TRBV12-3 or TRBV12-4 to TRBJ2-5; tentatively, D is TRBD1 (6 bases). The CDR3 is 14 amino acids. V dropped 7 bases and J dropped 0 bases, with 12 bases sitting between them. CDR3 loop: CASTGRGNQETQYF. The CDR3 bases are TGTGCCAGCACCGGTAGGGGGAACCAAGAGACCCAGTACTTC.

In its sample, this clonotype was seen a few times. The rearrangement links TRBV19 to TRBJ2-2; D is unclear. V was pared by 0 bases and J by 4 bases, with 6 bases between. Germline assignment: CDR1 LNHDA and CDR2 SQIVND (reference sequence). The CDR3 length is 14 residues. This CDR3 reads CASSIDHSTGELFF. Here the CDR3 DNA reads TGTGCCAGTAGTATAGACCACAGCACCGGGGAGCTGTTTTTT. The whole variable domain, filled in from reference TRBV19 and TRBJ2-2, reads DGGITQSPKYLFRKEGQNVTLSCEQNLNHDAMYWYRQDPGQGLRLIYYSQIVNDFQKGDIAEGYSVSREKKESFPLTVTSAQKNPTAFYLCASSIDHSTGELFFGEGSRLTVL.

Many counts were recorded for this clonotype. J is TRBJ2-2 and V is TRBV6-2 or TRBV6-3; D unclear. Germline V lookup: CDR1 MNHEY, CDR2 SVGEGT. The CDR3 consists of 14 residues. V shed 6 bases and J shed 2 bases, with 10 bases lying between them. The CDR3 DNA reads as TGTGCCAGCAGCTTTGGGCTTAACACCGGGGAGCTGTTTTTT. Protein product: CASSFGLNTGELFF.

This rearrangement joins TRBV2 to TRBJ1-1; 9 bases map to TRBD1. Germline V lookup: CDR1 SNHLY, CDR2 FYNNEI. Unmatched junction bases numbered 4, after V lost 4 bases and J lost 1 base. CDR3 length equals 15 residues. CDR3: CASSAQGAENTEAFF. DNA for the CDR3: TGTGCCAGCAGTGCACAGGGGGCAGAGAACACTGAAGCTTTCTTT.

The chain employs TRBV18 and TRBJ2-5; D uncertain. Germline V CDR1 and CDR2: KGHSH, LQKENI. The ends were cut back, 1 base at V and 3 bases at J, with 12 bases in the middle. The CDR3 is made up of 15 amino acids. The CDR3, as DNA: TGTGCCAGCTCACCACGGTCGGGTGGGGAAGAGACCCAGTACTTC. This translates into CASSPRSGGEETQYF. The variable domain in full, completed from reference TRBV18 and TRBJ2-5, reads NAGVMQNPRHLVRRRGQEARLRCSPMKGHSHVYWYRQLPEEGLKFMVYLQKENIIDESGMPKERFSAEFPKEGPSILRIQQVVRGDSAAYFCASSPRSGGEETQYFGPGTRLLVL.

This clonotype was observed a few times. The chain couples TRBV13 to TRBJ1-6; TRBD1 matches 9 bases. This CDR3 contains 16 residues. Germline CDR1 reads PRHDT; CDR2 reads FYEKMQ (reference sequence). The junction had 9 bases not matched to a gene; V was cut back by 3 bases and J by 9 bases. The CDR3 nucleotides are TGTGCCAGCAGCTTGGGGCCGGGACAGGGCGGTTCACCCCTCCACTTT. This sequence encodes CASSLGPGQGGSPLHF.

V usage is TRBV24-1 and J usage is TRBJ2-3; 14 bases line up with TRBD2. V shed 2 bases, J shed 4 bases, and the junction held 4 bases outside the gene matches. The germline CDR1 and CDR2 sequences are KGHDR and SFDVKD. The CDR3 runs 17 residues. The CDR3 sequence is CATSDSGLAGAADTQYF. In DNA form, the CDR3 reads TGTGCCACCAGTGATTCGGGACTAGCGGGGGCGGCAGATACGCAGTATTTT.

This clonotype was seen a handful of times. The V gene is TRBV4-3, the J gene TRBJ1-4, with D perhaps matching TRBD1 (6 bases). Trimming stripped 0 bases from V and 7 bases from J, with 12 bases between. Germline V gives CDR1 LGHNA, CDR2 YSLEER. CDR3 length: 15 amino acids. DNA for the CDR3: TGCGCCAGCAGCCAAGAGGAGGGGGGCTTTGAAAAACTGTTTTTT. Translation: CASSQEEGGFEKLFF.